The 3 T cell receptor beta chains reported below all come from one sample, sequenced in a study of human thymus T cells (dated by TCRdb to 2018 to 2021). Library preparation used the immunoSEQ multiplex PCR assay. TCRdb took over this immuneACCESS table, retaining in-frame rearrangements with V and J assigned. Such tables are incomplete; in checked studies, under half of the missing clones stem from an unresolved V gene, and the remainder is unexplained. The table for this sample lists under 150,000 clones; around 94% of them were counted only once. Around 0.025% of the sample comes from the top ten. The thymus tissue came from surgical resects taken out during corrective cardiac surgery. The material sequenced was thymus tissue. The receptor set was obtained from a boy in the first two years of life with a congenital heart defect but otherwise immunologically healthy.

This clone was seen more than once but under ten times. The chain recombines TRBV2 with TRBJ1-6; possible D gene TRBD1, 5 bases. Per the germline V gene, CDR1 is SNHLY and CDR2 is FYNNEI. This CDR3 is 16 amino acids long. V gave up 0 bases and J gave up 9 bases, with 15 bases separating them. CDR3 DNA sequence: TGTGCCAGCAGTGAAGCCGTTCCGGGGGGACGTTCACCCCTCCACTTT. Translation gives CASSEAVPGGRSPLHF.

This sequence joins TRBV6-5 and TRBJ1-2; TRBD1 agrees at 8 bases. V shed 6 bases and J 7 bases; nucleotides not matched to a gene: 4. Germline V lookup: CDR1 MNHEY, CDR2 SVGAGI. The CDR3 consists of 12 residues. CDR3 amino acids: CASRDRGSGYTF. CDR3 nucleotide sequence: TGTGCCAGCAGAGACAGGGGTTCTGGCTACACCTTC.

The CDR3 here is CARSLHRQPQHF. CDR3 bases: TGTGCCAGAAGCTTACACCGCCAGCCCCAGCATTTT. V gene TRBV5-3 combines with J gene TRBJ1-5; the D is unclear. TRBV5-3 belongs to the ORF category, with a function that is uncertain. V was shortened by 2 bases and J by 7 bases, with 7 bases between the two germline ends. This CDR3 is 12 amino acids long.